This T cell receptor (beta chain) was recorded in a study of T cell responses to AZD1222 COVID-19 vaccine. Trimming shortened V by 7 bases and J by 0 bases, and 21 bases separated the two germline ends. Germline CDR1 MNHEY, CDR2 SMNVEV (reference sequence). CDR3 length equals 17 residues. Measured with immunoSEQ multiplex PCR; TCRdb has only the in-frame clones, and not every one. The sample shows 100,000 to 120,000 clones, roughly 93% of them seen only once. The gene calls are TRBV27 and TRBJ1-1, with D perhaps TRBD1 (5 bases). This sample comprised peripheral blood, obtained 28 days after the second AZD1222 dose. The source of this sequence is an adult who received the AZD1222 COVID-19 vaccine. CDR3 DNA: TGTGCCAGCAATCCGGTTGCAGGGATTAGGCTGAACACTGAAGCTTTCTTT. Protein sequence: CASNPVAGIRLNTEAFF.